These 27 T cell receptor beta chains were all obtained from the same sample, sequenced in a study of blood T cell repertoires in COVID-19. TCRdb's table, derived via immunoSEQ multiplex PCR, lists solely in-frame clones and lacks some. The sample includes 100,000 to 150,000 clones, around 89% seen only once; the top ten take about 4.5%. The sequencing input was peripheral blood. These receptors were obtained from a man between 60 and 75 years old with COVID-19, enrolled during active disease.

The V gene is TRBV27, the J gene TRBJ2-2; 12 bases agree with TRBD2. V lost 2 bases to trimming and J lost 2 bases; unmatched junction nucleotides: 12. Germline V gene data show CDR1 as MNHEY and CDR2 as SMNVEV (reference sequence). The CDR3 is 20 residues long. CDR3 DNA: TGTGCCAGCAGTTTAGGGCTAGCGGGGGGGCGAGCAAGTAACACCGGGGAGCTGTTTTTT. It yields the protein CASSLGLAGGRASNTGELFF.

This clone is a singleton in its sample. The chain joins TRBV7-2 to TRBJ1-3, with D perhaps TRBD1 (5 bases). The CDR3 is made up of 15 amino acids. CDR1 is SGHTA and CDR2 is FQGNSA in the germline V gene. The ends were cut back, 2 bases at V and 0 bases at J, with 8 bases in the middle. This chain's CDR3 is CASSLWGDSGNTIYF. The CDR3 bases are TGTGCCAGCAGCTTATGGGGGGACTCTGGAAACACCATATATTTT.

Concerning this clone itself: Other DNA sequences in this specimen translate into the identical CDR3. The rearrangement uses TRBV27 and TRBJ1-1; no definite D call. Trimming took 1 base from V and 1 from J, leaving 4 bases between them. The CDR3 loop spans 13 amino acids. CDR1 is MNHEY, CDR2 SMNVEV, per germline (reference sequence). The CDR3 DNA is TGTGCCAGCAGTTTATATAGGAACACTGAAGCTTTCTTT. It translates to CASSLYRNTEAFF.

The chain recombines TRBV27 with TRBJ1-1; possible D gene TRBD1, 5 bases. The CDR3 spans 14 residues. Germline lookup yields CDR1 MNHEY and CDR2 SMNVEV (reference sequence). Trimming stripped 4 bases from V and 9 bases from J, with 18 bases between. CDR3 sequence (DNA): TGTGCCAGCAGTTATCGCCCCCGGGGGGAAAAAGCTTTCTTT. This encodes CASSYRPRGEKAFF.

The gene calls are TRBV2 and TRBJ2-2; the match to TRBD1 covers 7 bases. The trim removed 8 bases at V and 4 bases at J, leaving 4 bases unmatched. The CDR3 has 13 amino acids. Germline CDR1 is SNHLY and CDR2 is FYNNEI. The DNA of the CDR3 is TGTGCCAGCCACAGGGGATCCACCGGGGAGCTGTTTTTT. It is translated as CASHRGSTGELFF.

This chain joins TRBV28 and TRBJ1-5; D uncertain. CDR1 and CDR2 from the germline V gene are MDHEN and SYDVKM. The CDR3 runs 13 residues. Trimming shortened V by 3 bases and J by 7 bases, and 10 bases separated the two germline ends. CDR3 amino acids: CASSLSVMQPQHF. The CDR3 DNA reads TGTGCCAGCAGTTTGAGTGTTATGCAGCCCCAGCATTTT.

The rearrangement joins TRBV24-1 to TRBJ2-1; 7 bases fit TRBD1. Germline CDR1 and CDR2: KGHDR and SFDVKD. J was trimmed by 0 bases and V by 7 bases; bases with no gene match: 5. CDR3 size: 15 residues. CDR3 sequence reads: CATSSAGGSYNEQFF. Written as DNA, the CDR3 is TGTGCCACCAGCTCGGCAGGGGGCTCCTACAATGAGCAGTTCTTC.

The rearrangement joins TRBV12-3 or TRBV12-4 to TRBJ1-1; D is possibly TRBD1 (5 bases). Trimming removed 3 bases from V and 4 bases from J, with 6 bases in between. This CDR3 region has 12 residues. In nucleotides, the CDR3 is TGTGCCAGCAGTTTCAGGGCCACTGAAGCTTTCTTT. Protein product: CASSFRATEAFF.

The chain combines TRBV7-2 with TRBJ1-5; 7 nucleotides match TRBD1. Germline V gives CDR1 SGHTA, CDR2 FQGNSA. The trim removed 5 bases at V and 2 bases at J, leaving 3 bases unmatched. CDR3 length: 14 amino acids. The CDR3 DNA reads TGTGCCAGCAGCGCCGGGACAGGCAATCAGCCCCAGCATTTT. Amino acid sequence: CASSAGTGNQPQHF.

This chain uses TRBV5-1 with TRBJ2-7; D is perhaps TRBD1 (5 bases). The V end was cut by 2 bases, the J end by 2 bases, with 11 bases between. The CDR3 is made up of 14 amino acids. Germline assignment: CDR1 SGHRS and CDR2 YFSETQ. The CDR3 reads CASSFTQGPYEQYF. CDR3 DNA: TGCGCCAGCAGCTTCACCCAGGGTCCCTACGAGCAGTACTTC.

As DNA, the CDR3 is TGTGCCAGCAGTAAGACTAGCGGGGGAACTAATGAGCAGTTCTTC. As protein: CASSKTSGGTNEQFF. V gene TRBV6-6 combines with J gene TRBJ2-1; 12 bases are a match to TRBD2. The J segment lost 7 bases and the V segment lost 5 bases, leaving 6 bases of the junction unmatched. The CDR3 is made up of 15 amino acids. Looked up from germline, CDR1 is MNHNY and CDR2 is SVGAGI (reference sequence).

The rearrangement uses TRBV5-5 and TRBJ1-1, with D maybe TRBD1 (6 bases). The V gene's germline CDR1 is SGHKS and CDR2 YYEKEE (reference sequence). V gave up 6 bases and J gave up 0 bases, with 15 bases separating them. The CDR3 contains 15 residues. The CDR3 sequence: CASTQRGGVNTEAFF. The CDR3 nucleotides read TGTGCCAGCACCCAAAGAGGGGGGGTGAACACTGAAGCTTTCTTT.

The CDR3 here is CSVEGGIDTEAFF. The DNA of the CDR3 is TGCAGCGTTGAGGGGGGGATAGACACTGAAGCTTTCTTT. The rearrangement links TRBV29-1 to TRBJ1-1, with a possible D match to TRBD1 (5 bases). The CDR3 has 13 amino acids. Trimming pared 3 bases from V and 3 bases from J, leaving 11 bases between. CDR1 is SQVTM and CDR2 is ANQGSEA in the germline V gene.

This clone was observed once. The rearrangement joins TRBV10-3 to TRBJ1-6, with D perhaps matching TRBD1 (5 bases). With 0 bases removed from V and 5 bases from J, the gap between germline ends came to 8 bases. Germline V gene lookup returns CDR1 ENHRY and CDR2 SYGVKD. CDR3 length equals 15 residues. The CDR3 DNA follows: TGTGCCATCAGTGAGTCGGGGCCCCATAATTCACCCCTCCACTTT. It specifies CAISESGPHNSPLHF.

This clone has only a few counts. CDR3 region: CASSEVREGEAFF. The CDR3 region has the DNA TGTGCCAGCAGTGAAGTAAGGGAGGGTGAAGCTTTCTTT. This chain links TRBV2 with TRBJ1-1, with D unclear. V was trimmed by 1 base and J by 7 bases, leaving 10 bases between them. This CDR3 region has 13 residues. Germline V lookup: CDR1 SNHLY, CDR2 FYNNEI.

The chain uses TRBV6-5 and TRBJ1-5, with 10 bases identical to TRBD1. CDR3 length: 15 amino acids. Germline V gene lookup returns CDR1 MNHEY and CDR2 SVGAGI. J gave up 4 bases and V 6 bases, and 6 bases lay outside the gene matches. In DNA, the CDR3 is TGTGCCAGCAGCGGGGACAGGGGCCCTAATCAGCCCCAGCATTTT. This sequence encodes CASSGDRGPNQPQHF.

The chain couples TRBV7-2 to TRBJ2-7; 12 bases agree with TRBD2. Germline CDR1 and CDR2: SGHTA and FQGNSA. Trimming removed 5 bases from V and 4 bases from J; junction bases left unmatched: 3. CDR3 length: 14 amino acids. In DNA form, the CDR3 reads TGTGCCAGCAGCCCCACTAGCGGGGGGTACGAGCAGTACTTC. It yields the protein CASSPTSGGYEQYF.

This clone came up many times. CDR3 DNA: TGTGCCTGGAGTCTGGGCGAGGGTGGCAATCAGCCCCAGCATTTT. It specifies CAWSLGEGGNQPQHF. The chain links TRBV30 to TRBJ1-5; D is uncertain. The CDR3 is made up of 15 amino acids. V was trimmed by 2 bases and J by 2 bases, leaving 13 bases between them. Germline CDR1 and CDR2: GTSNPN and SVGIG (reference sequence). The full variable domain, with the rest looked up from reference TRBV30 and TRBJ1-5, is SQTIHQWPATLVQPVGSPLSLECTVEGTSNPNLYWYRQAAGRGLQLLFYSVGIGQISSEVPQNLSASRPQDRQFILSSKKLLLSDSGFYLCAWSLGEGGNQPQHFGDGTRLSIL.

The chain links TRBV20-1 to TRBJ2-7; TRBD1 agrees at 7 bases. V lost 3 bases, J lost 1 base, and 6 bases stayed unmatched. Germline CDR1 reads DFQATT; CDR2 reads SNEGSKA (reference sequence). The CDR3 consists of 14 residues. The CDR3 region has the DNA TGCAGTGCTAGTTGGACAGGTCGATCCTACGAGCAGTACTTC. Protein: CSASWTGRSYEQYF.

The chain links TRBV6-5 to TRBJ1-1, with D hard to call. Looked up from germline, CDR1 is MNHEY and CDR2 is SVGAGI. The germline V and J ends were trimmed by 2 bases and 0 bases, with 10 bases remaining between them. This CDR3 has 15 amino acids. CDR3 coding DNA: TGTGCCAGCAGTTACCGGGGAGCCATGAACACTGAAGCTTTCTTT. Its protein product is CASSYRGAMNTEAFF.

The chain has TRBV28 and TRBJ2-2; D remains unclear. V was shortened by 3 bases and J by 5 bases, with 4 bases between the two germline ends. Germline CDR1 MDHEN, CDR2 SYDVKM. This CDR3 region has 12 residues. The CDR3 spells CASSLRTGELFF. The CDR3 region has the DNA TGTGCCAGCAGTTTGAGGACCGGGGAGCTGTTTTTT.

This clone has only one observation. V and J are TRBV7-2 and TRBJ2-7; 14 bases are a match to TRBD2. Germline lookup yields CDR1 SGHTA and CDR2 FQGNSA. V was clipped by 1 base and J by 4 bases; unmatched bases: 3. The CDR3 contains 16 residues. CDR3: CASSLGLAGGRYEQYF. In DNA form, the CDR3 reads TGTGCCAGCAGCTTAGGACTAGCGGGGGGGCGATACGAGCAGTACTTC.

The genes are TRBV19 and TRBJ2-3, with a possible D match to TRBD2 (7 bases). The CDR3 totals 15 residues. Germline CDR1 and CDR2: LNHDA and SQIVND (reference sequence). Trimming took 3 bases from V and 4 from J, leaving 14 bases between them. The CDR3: CASSISGGPADTQYF. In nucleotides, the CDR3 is TGTGCCAGTAGTATTTCCGGGGGGCCCGCAGATACGCAGTATTTT. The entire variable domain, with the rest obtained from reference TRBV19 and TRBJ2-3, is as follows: DGGITQSPKYLFRKEGQNVTLSCEQNLNHDAMYWYRQDPGQGLRLIYYSQIVNDFQKGDIAEGYSVSREKKESFPLTVTSAQKNPTAFYLCASSISGGPADTQYFGPGTRLTVL.

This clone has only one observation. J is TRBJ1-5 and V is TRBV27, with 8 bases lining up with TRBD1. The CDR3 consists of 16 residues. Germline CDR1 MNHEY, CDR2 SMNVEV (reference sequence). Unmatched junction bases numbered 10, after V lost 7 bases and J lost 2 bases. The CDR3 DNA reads TGTGCCAGCAATTCAATTGGGACAGGTCGCAATCAGCCCCAGCATTTT. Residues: CASNSIGTGRNQPQHF.

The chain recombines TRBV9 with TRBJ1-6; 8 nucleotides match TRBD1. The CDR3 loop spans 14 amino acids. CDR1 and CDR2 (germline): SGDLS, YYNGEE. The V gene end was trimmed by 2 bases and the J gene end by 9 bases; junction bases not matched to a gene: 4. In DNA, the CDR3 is TGTGCCAGCAGCGTTAGGACAGGGTTTTCACCCCTCCACTTT. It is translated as CASSVRTGFSPLHF. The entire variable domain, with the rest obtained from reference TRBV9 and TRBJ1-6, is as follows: DSGVTQTPKHLITATGQRVTLRCSPRSGDLSVYWYQQSLDQGLQFLIQYYNGEERAKGNILERFSAQQFPDLHSELNLSSLELGDSALYFCASSVRTGFSPLHFGNGTRLTVT.

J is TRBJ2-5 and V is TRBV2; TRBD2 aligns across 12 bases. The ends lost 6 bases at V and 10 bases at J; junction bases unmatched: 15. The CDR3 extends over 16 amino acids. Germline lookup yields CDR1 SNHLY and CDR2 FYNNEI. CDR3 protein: CASRGGGLAGMGVQYF. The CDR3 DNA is TGTGCCAGCAGGGGGGGAGGACTAGCGGGGATGGGAGTCCAGTACTTC.

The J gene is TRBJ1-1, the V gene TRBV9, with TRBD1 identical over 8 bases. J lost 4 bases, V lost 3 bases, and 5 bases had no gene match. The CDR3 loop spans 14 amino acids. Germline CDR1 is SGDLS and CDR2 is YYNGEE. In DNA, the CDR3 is TGTGCCAGCAGCGAGCCTACAGGGGGCACTGAAGCTTTCTTT. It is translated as CASSEPTGGTEAFF.